These 26 T cell receptor beta chains originate from one sample sequenced in a study of blood T cells in healthy people across ages. Primers used in a second PCR of about 6 to 11 cycles were a sample-barcoded 5' primer and a J-beta primer mix. From the 5' RACE reads, TCRdb called clonotypes with MiXCR, one entry per CDR3 protein. Counted here are over 950,000 distinct CDR3 sequences, around two fifths occurring once; the ten biggest clones make up roughly 14%. Sample: blood. Every receptor here comes from a man aged 18 to 29 in good health.

This chain links TRBV5-6 with TRBJ2-1, with D possibly matching TRBD2 (6 bases). From germline, CDR1 is SGHDT and CDR2 YYEEEE. Trimming removed 0 bases at V and 0 bases at J, with 10 bases between. The CDR3 loop spans 16 amino acids. The CDR3 sequence: CASSLVLGGSYNEQFF. As DNA, the CDR3 is TGTGCCAGCAGCTTGGTCTTGGGGGGCTCCTACAATGAGCAGTTCTTC.

The CDR3 nucleotides are TGCAGTGCTAGAGAAAAAAGGGGAGCTTCACCCCTCCACTTT. This gives the protein CSAREKRGASPLHF. This rearrangement joins TRBV20-1 to TRBJ1-6; possible D gene TRBD1, 5 bases. This CDR3 has 14 amino acids. V was shortened by 0 bases and J by 9 bases, with 12 bases between the two germline ends. Germline V gene lookup returns CDR1 DFQATT and CDR2 SNEGSKA (reference sequence).

The V gene is TRBV28, the J gene TRBJ1-5; unclear D gene. The germline V and J ends were trimmed by 6 bases and 1 base, with 19 bases remaining between them. Germline V CDR1 and CDR2: MDHEN, SYDVKM. The CDR3 runs 17 residues. CDR3 nucleotides: TGTGCCAGCAGCCGGGGAAAGGTTCGGGTCAGCAATCAGCCCCAGCATTTT. Translation: CASSRGKVRVSNQPQHF. Looking up the rest from reference TRBV28 and TRBJ1-5 gives the full variable domain: DVKVTQSSRYLVKRTGEKVFLECVQDMDHENMFWYRQDPGLGLRLIYFSYDVKMKEKGDIPEGYSVSREKKERFSLILESASTNQTSMYLCASSRGKVRVSNQPQHFGDGTRLSIL.

V and J are TRBV3-1 and TRBJ1-2, with a weak D call TRBD1 (6 bases). Germline values: CDR1 LGHDT, CDR2 YNNKEL (reference sequence). This CDR3 has 14 amino acids. V lost 1 base and J lost 8, with 14 bases in between. CDR3 sequence reads: CASSQVRGAGGYTF. DNA for the CDR3: TGTGCCAGCAGCCAAGTCAGGGGCGCCGGAGGCTACACCTTC.

The chain is built from TRBV12-5 and TRBJ1-5, with 8 nucleotides matching TRBD1. V trimming: 7 bases; J trimming: 5 bases; junction bases outside the gene matches: 7. Germline V gene data show CDR1 as LGHNT and CDR2 as FRNRAP. This CDR3 has 14 amino acids. The CDR3 coding sequence is TGTGCTAGTGACCTGGACAGGGCCCATCAGCCCCAGCATTTT. This encodes CASDLDRAHQPQHF.

The chain joins TRBV20-1 to TRBJ2-1; D ambiguous. CDR1 and CDR2 (germline): DFQATT, SNEGSKA (reference sequence). The CDR3 loop spans 11 amino acids. V lost 1 base to trimming and J lost 9 bases, with 7 bases between them. CDR3 bases: TGCAGTGCTAGAGTCCACCCTGAGCAGTTCTTC. It translates to CSARVHPEQFF.

The J gene is TRBJ1-4, the V gene TRBV10-3, with D perhaps TRBD1 (5 bases). The V and J ends lost 3 bases and 6 bases respectively, with 8 bases between them. Per the germline V gene, CDR1 is ENHRY and CDR2 is SYGVKD. This CDR3 is built from 13 residues. The CDR3 is CAISDRDYEKLFF. The DNA for the CDR3 is TGTGCCATCAGTGACAGGGACTATGAAAAACTGTTTTTT.

The chain joins TRBV6-5 to TRBJ1-2, with D possibly matching TRBD1 (6 bases). The V end was cut by 2 bases, the J end by 4 bases, with 14 bases between. The germline V gene encodes CDR1 MNHEY and CDR2 SVGAGI. CDR3 size: 15 residues. The DNA of the CDR3 is TGTGCCAGCAGTTACGTGGCAGGACAGAGCTATGGCTACACCTTC. Its protein product is CASSYVAGQSYGYTF.

The chain recombines TRBV4-3 with TRBJ2-3; no clear D gene. Germline CDR1 is LGHNA and CDR2 is YSLEER. The V end was cut by 0 bases, the J end by 4 bases, with 8 bases between. CDR3 length: 14 amino acids. The CDR3 loop is CASSQDLGADTQYF. In nucleotides, the CDR3 is TGCGCCAGCAGCCAAGATCTAGGCGCAGATACGCAGTATTTT.

This clonotype was observed a handful of times. The chain carries TRBV7-9 and TRBJ2-6; D ambiguous. The germline V gene has CDR1 SEHNR and CDR2 FQNEAQ (reference sequence). CDR3 length: 16 residues. Trimming cost V 4 bases and J 0 bases, with 10 bases left between them. CDR3 DNA sequence: TGTGCCAGCAGCTCTCGACATTTCTCTGGGGCCAACGTCCTGACTTTC. This gives the protein CASSSRHFSGANVLTF.

This rearrangement joins TRBV5-1 to TRBJ1-5, with a tentative D call TRBD1 (5 bases). The CDR3 is 15 residues long. Looked up from germline, CDR1 is SGHRS and CDR2 is YFSETQ. Trimming took 0 bases from V and 4 from J, leaving 11 bases between them. Written as DNA, the CDR3 is TGCGCCAGCAGCTTGGATTGGGGGTCTAATCAGCCCCAGCATTTT. Its translation: CASSLDWGSNQPQHF.

The rearrangement joins TRBV30 to TRBJ2-1, with D unresolved. Germline CDR1 is GTSNPN and CDR2 is SVGIG (reference sequence). This CDR3 region has 14 residues. V was trimmed by 0 bases and J by 10 bases, leaving 16 bases between them. Written as DNA, the CDR3 is TGTGCCTGGAGTGTACAAGGGATCACATACGAGCAGTTCTTC. Translating it yields CAWSVQGITYEQFF. Complete variable domain (other parts from reference TRBV30 and TRBJ2-1): SQTIHQWPATLVQPVGSPLSLECTVEGTSNPNLYWYRQAAGRGLQLLFYSVGIGQISSEVPQNLSASRPQDRQFILSSKKLLLSDSGFYLCAWSVQGITYEQFFGPGTRLTVL.

This CDR3 reads CASSHGTDFTEAFF. CDR3 coding DNA: TGTGCCAGCAGCCATGGGACCGACTTCACTGAAGCTTTCTTT. The chain combines TRBV12-3 or TRBV12-4 with TRBJ1-1; D is perhaps TRBD1 (5 bases). Trimming removed 6 bases at V and 4 bases at J, with 15 bases between. The CDR3 sequence is 14 residues long.

This clonotype was picked up many times. The CDR3 bases are TGTGCCAGCAGTTCAGGGACAGGGGACCTCACAGATACGCAGTATTTT. Protein sequence: CASSSGTGDLTDTQYF. The chain has TRBV6-5 and TRBJ2-3; 10 bases map to TRBD1. Germline CDR1 is MNHEY and CDR2 is SVGAGI. J gave up 2 bases and V 4 bases, and 6 bases lay outside the gene matches. This CDR3 is built from 16 residues.

In this sample, this clonotype turned up a few times. This rearrangement joins TRBV4-1 to TRBJ2-1; D remains ambiguous. Germline V CDR1 and CDR2: MGHRA, YSYEKL. CDR3 length equals 12 residues. Trimming took 4 bases from V and 4 from J, leaving 5 bases between them. The CDR3 DNA reads as TGCGCCAGCAGCCCTGAGTACAATGAGCAGTTCTTC. Translated: CASSPEYNEQFF.

This CDR3 is CASSLGDSALLDEQFF. DNA for the CDR3: TGTGCCAGCAGTTTAGGTGATAGCGCCCTGCTAGATGAGCAGTTCTTC. The chain combines TRBV12-3 or TRBV12-4 with TRBJ2-1, with a weak D call TRBD2 (5 bases). The CDR3 spans 16 residues. V was trimmed by 1 base and J by 8 bases, leaving 18 bases between them.

The chain recombines TRBV12-3 or TRBV12-4 with TRBJ2-5; 9 bases are a match to TRBD1. The CDR3 contains 13 residues. V was clipped by 2 bases and J by 11 bases; unmatched bases: 6. Here the CDR3 reads CASSLQDRGEQYF. The DNA for the CDR3 is TGTGCCAGCAGTTTACAGGACAGGGGTGAGCAGTACTTC.

This clonotype has only a few counts. V gene TRBV7-2 combines with J gene TRBJ2-3; unclear D gene. CDR1 and CDR2 from the germline V gene are SGHTA and FQGNSA. V shed 1 base and J shed 3 bases, with 8 bases lying between them. This CDR3 comprises 14 residues. CDR3 amino acids: CASSLDPTTDTQYF. The CDR3 DNA reads as TGTGCCAGCAGCTTAGATCCCACTACAGATACGCAGTATTTT.

The rearrangement uses TRBV7-9 and TRBJ1-2, with D uncertain. CDR1 and CDR2 from the germline V gene are SEHNR and FQNEAQ (reference sequence). With 5 bases removed from V and 8 bases from J, the gap between germline ends came to 15 bases. The CDR3 contains 13 residues. The CDR3 nucleotides read TGTGCCAGCAGCCCACCTCCCTTGGGGGGCTACACCTTC. Its protein is CASSPPPLGGYTF.

The rearrangement links TRBV20-1 to TRBJ2-3; D unresolved. This CDR3 contains 12 residues. The V gene lost 5 bases and the J gene lost 2 bases, with 8 bases spanning the gap. Germline V gives CDR1 DFQATT, CDR2 SNEGSKA (reference sequence). Written as DNA, the CDR3 is TGCAGTGCTCCTAGGGCCACAGATACGCAGTATTTT. This gives the protein CSAPRATDTQYF.

This clonotype has just a few counts. The V and J genes are TRBV20-1 and TRBJ1-5; tentatively, D is TRBD1 (5 bases). Germline CDR1 DFQATT, CDR2 SNEGSKA (reference sequence). With 0 bases removed from V and 1 base from J, the gap between germline ends came to 13 bases. CDR3 length equals 16 residues. In DNA form, the CDR3 reads TGCAGTGCTAGAGATCTCCAGGGAGGGAGCAATCAGCCCCAGCATTTT. This encodes CSARDLQGGSNQPQHF.

The table lists this clonotype with a few counts. The chain carries TRBV10-3 and TRBJ1-1; D gene ambiguous. This CDR3 contains 13 residues. Germline V gene sequence: CDR1 ENHRY, CDR2 SYGVKD. Between the trimmed V and J ends, which lost 7 bases and 0 bases, there was a span of 9 bases. The CDR3: CAIMSEMNTEAFF. The CDR3 coding sequence is TGTGCCATCATGTCCGAAATGAACACTGAAGCTTTCTTT.

The chain employs TRBV5-1 and TRBJ2-5; TRBD1 matches 7 bases. The CDR3 length is 13 residues. V was pared by 4 bases and J by 4 bases, with 4 bases of the junction left unmatched. Germline-derived CDR1 and CDR2 are SGHRS and YFSETQ. CDR3: CASSETGIETQYF. The CDR3 DNA follows: TGCGCCAGCAGCGAGACAGGGATAGAGACCCAGTACTTC.

This clonotype occurred a few times. V usage is TRBV21-1 and J usage is TRBJ2-1. TRBV21-1 counts as a pseudogene. The CDR3 contains 13 residues. The CDR3 here is CASSNSKNNEQFF. DNA for the CDR3: TGTGCCAGCAGCAACTCGAAAAACAATGAGCAGTTCTTC.

This clonotype was seen at least ten times. V is TRBV7-3 and J is TRBJ2-1, with D perhaps matching TRBD2 (5 bases). There are 13 residues in the CDR3. Germline V gene lookup returns CDR1 SGHTA and CDR2 FQGTGA. Trimming stripped 1 base from V and 8 bases from J, with 9 bases between. CDR3 protein: CASSLISRDEQFF. The CDR3 DNA reads TGTGCCAGCAGCTTAATTTCGCGGGATGAGCAGTTCTTC.

The V and J genes are TRBV5-1 and TRBJ2-5; D is unresolved. Germline V CDR1 and CDR2: SGHRS, YFSETQ. CDR3 length: 15 amino acids. Trimming took 3 bases from V and 2 from J, leaving 14 bases between them. The CDR3 DNA reads TGCGCCAGCAGCTCGCACCGGATAGTACAAGAGACCCAGTACTTC. This sequence encodes CASSSHRIVQETQYF. The complete variable domain, with remaining parts taken from reference TRBV5-1 and TRBJ2-5, reads KAGVTQTPRYLIKTRGQQVTLSCSPISGHRSVSWYQQTPGQGLQFLFEYFSETQRNKGNFPGRFSGRQFSNSRSEMNVSTLELGDSALYLCASSSHRIVQETQYFGPGTRLLVL.